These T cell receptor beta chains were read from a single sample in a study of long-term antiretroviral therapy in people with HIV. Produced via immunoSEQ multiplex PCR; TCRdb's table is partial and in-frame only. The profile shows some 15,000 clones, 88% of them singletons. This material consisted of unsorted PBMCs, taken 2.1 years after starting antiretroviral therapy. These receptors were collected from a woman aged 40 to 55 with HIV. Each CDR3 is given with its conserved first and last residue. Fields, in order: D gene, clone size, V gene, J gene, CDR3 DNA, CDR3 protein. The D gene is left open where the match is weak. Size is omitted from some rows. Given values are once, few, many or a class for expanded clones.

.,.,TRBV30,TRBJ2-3,TGTGCCTGGGGGCAGGACGGTGCTAGCACAGATACGCAGTATTTT,CAWGQDGASTDTQYF
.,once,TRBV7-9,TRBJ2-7,TGTGCCAGCAGCGCCCCGGGACTCCTTCCCTACGAGCAGTACTTC,CASSAPGLLPYEQYF
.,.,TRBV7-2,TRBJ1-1,TGTGCCAGCAGCTTAGGGGTTGGAGAAGCTTTCTTT,CASSLGVGEAFF
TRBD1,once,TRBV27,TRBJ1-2,TGTGCCAGCAGGGGGGACAGTCTTAACTATGGCTACACCTTC,CASRGDSLNYGYTF
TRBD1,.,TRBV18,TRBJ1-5,TGTGCCAGCTCACCACCGGTGGACAGGGGCGGCAATCAGCCCCAGCATTTT,CASSPPVDRGGNQPQHF
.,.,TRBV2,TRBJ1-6,TGTGCCAGCTACCTCCAGAGGGTGAATAATTCACCCCTCCACTTT,CASYLQRVNNSPLHF
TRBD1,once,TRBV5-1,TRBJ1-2,TGCGCCAGCAGCTTGGTGGGACAGGGCTATGGCTACACCTTC,CASSLVGQGYGYTF
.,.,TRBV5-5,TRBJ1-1,TGTGCCAGCAGCTTGGACGCAGGAAACACTGAAGCTTTCTTT,CASSLDAGNTEAFF
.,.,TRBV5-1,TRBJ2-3,TGCGCCAGCAGCTTGGGCATAGGGGACACAGATACGCAGTATTTT,CASSLGIGDTDTQYF
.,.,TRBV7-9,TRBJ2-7,TGTGCCAGCAGCTTAGGGGCAAATACCTACGAGCAGTACTTC,CASSLGANTYEQYF
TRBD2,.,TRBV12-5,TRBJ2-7,TGTGCTAGTGGTTTGAGGGTAGCGGGGGGACTCTCCTACGAGCAGTACTTC,CASGLRVAGGLSYEQYF
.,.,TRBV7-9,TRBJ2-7,TGTGCCAGCAGCCGTCAGAAGGGGGACGAGCAGTACTTC,CASSRQKGDEQYF
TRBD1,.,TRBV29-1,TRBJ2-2,TGCAGCGTCGTGGAAGGGGGCGACACCGGGGAGCTGTTTTTT,CSVVEGGDTGELFF
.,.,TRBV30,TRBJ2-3,TGTGCCTGGAGTGGGGGGATTTGGGGGATCACAGATACGCAGTATTTT,CAWSGGIWGITDTQYF
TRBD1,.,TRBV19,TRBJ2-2,TGTGCCAGTAGTCGTACAGGGGTAGGGGACACCGGGGAGCTGTTTTTT,CASSRTGVGDTGELFF
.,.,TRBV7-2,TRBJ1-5,TGTGCCAGCAGCTTAGAACAGGGCGTAGAGCCCCAGCATTTT,CASSLEQGVEPQHF
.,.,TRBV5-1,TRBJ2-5,TGCGCCAGCAGCTTGGCCGGGACACCACAAGAGACCCAGTACTTC,CASSLAGTPQETQYF
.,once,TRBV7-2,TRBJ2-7,TGTGCCAGCAGCTTAGACCCTGTAACCTACGAGCAGTACTTC,CASSLDPVTYEQYF
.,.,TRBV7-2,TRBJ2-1,TGTGCCAGCAGCCTCACAACCTACAATGAGCAGTTCTTC,CASSLTTYNEQFF
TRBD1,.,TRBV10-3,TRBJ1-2,TGTGCCATCACTTGGGACAGAGGGAAAGGTGGCTACACCTTC,CAITWDRGKGGYTF
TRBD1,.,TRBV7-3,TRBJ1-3,TGTGCCAGCAGCTTAGGGACAGGTTACGCTGGAAACACCATATATTTT,CASSLGTGYAGNTIYF
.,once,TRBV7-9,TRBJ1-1,TGTGCCAGCAGCTTAGTGGCAGGGAGGAACACTGAAGCTTTCTTT,CASSLVAGRNTEAFF
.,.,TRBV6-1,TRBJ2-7,TGTGCCAGCAGTGAATTCGTGGCAGGGGAAGGATACGAGCAGTACTTC,CASSEFVAGEGYEQYF
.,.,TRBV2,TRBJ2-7,TGTGCCAGTGTCAGGGATTCCTACGAGCAGTACTTC,CASVRDSYEQYF
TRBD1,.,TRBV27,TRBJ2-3,TGTGCCAGCAGTGGGAGGGACAGGGGGCGCGTAGATACGCAGTATTTT,CASSGRDRGRVDTQYF
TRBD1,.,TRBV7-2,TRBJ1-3,TGTGCCAGCAGCACTAGCGCGGGACAGCTCTCCTCTGGAAACACCATATATTTT,CASSTSAGQLSSGNTIYF
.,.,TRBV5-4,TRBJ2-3,TGTGCCAGCAGCTTGGGGCTCGAAAATACGCAGTATTTT,CASSLGLENTQYF